The clone carrying this T cell receptor beta chain was seen a few times. Germline V gives CDR1 MNHEY, CDR2 SMNVEV (reference sequence). Trimming took 2 bases from V and 9 from J, leaving 11 bases between them. This CDR3 spans 14 amino acids. The data were obtained in a study of blood T cell repertoires in COVID-19. Overall study: Samples taken during acute and convalescent COVID-19 were collected in the United States, Italy and Spain. T cells, B-cell-depleted T cells, or PBMCs supplied cDNA or gDNA.

Per the study methods: Cell counts per sample came from amplifying reference gene primers. The repertoire was sequenced with immunoSEQ multiplex PCR; TCRdb's copy has only in-frame clones and lacks some. V and J calls and clone size follow that table, whereas D and trimming were derived from the DNA. Of about 250,000 clones listed, roughly 87% are singletons. V usage is TRBV27 and J usage is TRBJ1-6; D uncertain. Sequenced material: peripheral blood. This receptor was taken from a woman in her thirties or forties who had recovered from COVID-19. The CDR3 DNA follows: TGTGCCAGCAGTTTAGGGTATCGGAGTTCACCCCTCCACTTT. Protein sequence: CASSLGYRSSPLHF.